This TCR beta chain comes out of a study of T cells in Graves' hyperthyroidism and ophthalmopathy. Patients were excluded for uncontrolled infection, other autoimmune disease, pregnancy or lactation. Fresh peripheral blood, more than 8 ml of it, supplied the PBMCs. TCR beta CDR3 regions were amplified from RNA. A first-round RT-PCR of the TCR CDR3 used the HTBI primer set. TCRdb used MiXCR to reprocess the multiplex PCR reads, holding one entry per CDR3 protein. The data show nearly 600,000 distinct CDR3 sequences, 13% to 15% seen once. Overall study findings and caveats: A model using 13 V-J features told ophthalmopathy apart from stable hyperthyroidism.

This clonotype was observed at least ten times. Its antigen is unidentified. There are 17 residues in the CDR3. With V trimmed by 4 bases and J by 1 base, 6 bases remained unmatched. CDR1 is MDHEN, CDR2 SYDVKM, per germline. The TCR comes from a woman aged 18-29 years with Graves' ophthalmopathy. The specimen was blood. J is TRBJ2-6 and V is TRBV28; 8 bases align to TRBD1. The chain's CDR3 is CASSSIRGQSGANVLTF. The CDR3 nucleotides are TGTGCCAGCAGTTCTATCAGGGGGCAATCTGGGGCCAACGTCCTGACTTTC.